This TCR beta chain was found in a study of shared clonotypes between healthy human individuals. Study observations and caveats: Researchers found naive subsets generally carried larger estimated richness than memory subsets. Four donors shared approximately 5% of their naive CD4 clonotypes.

Germline V gene sequence: CDR1 SGHRS, CDR2 YFSETQ. V lost 4 bases, J lost 2 bases, and 12 bases lay in between. This CDR3 is built from 14 residues. Regarding this clone: Its antigen is unidentified. Within the sample, other DNA sequences also encode this same CDR3.

The protocol was immunoSEQ multiplex PCR, while the TCRdb copy is restricted to in-frame clones and leaves out a portion. Among 2 million to 2.5 million clones listed, 90% to 95% were seen once. The receptor comes from a man between 18 and 29 years old in good health. This chain connects TRBV5-1 to TRBJ2-5; D possibly uses TRBD1 or TRBD2 (5 bases each). Sequencing was done on a sample of naive CD4+ T cells sorted from blood. The subset denotes: CD45RA+ positively selected. CDR3 in amino acids: CASSTGTEQETQYF. CDR3 nucleotides: TGCGCCAGCAGCACCGGGACGGAGCAAGAGACCCAGTACTTC. Combining the CDR3 with reference TRBV5-1 and TRBJ2-5 gives the whole variable domain KAGVTQTPRYLIKTRGQQVTLSCSPISGHRSVSWYQQTPGQGLQFLFEYFSETQRNKGNFPGRFSGRQFSNSRSEMNVSTLELGDSALYLCASSTGTEQETQYFGPGTRLLVL.